The clone carrying this T cell receptor beta chain has a count of ten or more. Its cognate antigen is unknown. The TCR beta CDR3 regions underwent amplification using RNA transcripts as the source. The HTBI primer set was used in a first-round RT-PCR of the TCR CDR3. From the multiplex PCR reads, TCRdb called clonotypes with MiXCR, one entry per CDR3 protein. The repertoire includes roughly 250,000 distinct CDR3 sequences, about 20% of them detected once, and around 62% sits in the top ten. This sample is part of a study of T cells in Graves' hyperthyroidism and ophthalmopathy. About the research overall: Blood from the periphery was taken at initial diagnosis, before any treatment. Study-level results: Blood also held most thyroid clonotypes expanded beyond 0.001.

The CDR3 is 15 residues long. Germline V CDR1 and CDR2: SNHLY, FYNNEI. The V end was cut by 3 bases, the J end by 0 bases, with 9 bases between. The study included ophthalmopathy patients with Clinical Activity Score at least 3, NOSPECS grade at least 4 and duration under 3 months. This chain connects TRBV2 to TRBJ2-4; a weak D match, TRBD2 (6 bases). This TCR derives from a man aged 25 to 40 with Graves' ophthalmopathy. Sequenced material: blood. The CDR3 nucleotides read TGTGCCAGCAGTGAGCGGGGTCTAGCCAAAAACATTCAGTACTTC. Translated: CASSERGLAKNIQYF.